These 19 T cell receptor beta chains were sequenced from one sample in a study of cytomegalovirus exposure and HLA in healthy donors. A multiplex PCR was run with 60 Vbeta primers and 13 Jbeta primers. Sequenced by immunoSEQ multiplex PCR; TCRdb stores in-frame clones only, minus some. The sample consists of 95,000 or so clones, under 90% of them appearing once. Input material: PBMCs. The source is a woman between 65 and 79 years old in good health and CMV-seropositive.

This clone was detected once. This same CDR3 is encoded by further DNA sequences in the sample. This chain links TRBV7-9 with TRBJ2-2; D is undetermined. This CDR3 has 13 residues. Between the trimmed V and J ends, which lost 5 bases and 7 bases, there was a span of 11 bases. Looked up from germline, CDR1 is SEHNR and CDR2 is FQNEAQ (reference sequence). The CDR3 nucleotides are TGTGCCAGCAGCCCTATAAGCGACGGGGAGCTGTTTTTT. It codes for CASSPISDGELFF.

The chain employs TRBV14 and TRBJ2-1, with a possible D match to TRBD2 (6 bases). V dropped 0 bases and J dropped 7 bases, with 16 bases sitting between them. The CDR3 is 16 amino acids. Germline values: CDR1 SGHDN, CDR2 FVKESK. CDR3 DNA sequence: TGTGCCAGCAGCCAAGAGTCTAGCGTGTGGAGGAATGAGCAGTTCTTC. It yields the protein CASSQESSVWRNEQFF.

About this clone: Its ends do not fully match the called genes, so a read error is possible. V gene TRBV7-9 combines with J gene TRBJ2-1; D is uncertain. This CDR3 is 12 amino acids long. Germline CDR1 and CDR2: SEHNR and FQNEAQ (reference sequence). CDR3 in amino acids: CSSSLSYSEQFF. DNA of the CDR3: TGTTCCAGCAGCTTATCGTATTCTGAGCAGTTCTTC. The whole variable domain, remainder taken from reference TRBV7-9 and TRBJ2-1, is DTGVSQNPRHKITKRGQNVTFRCDPISEHNRLYWYRQTLGQGPEFLTYFQNEAQLEKSRLLSDRFSAERPKGSFSTLEIQRTEQGDSAMYLCSSSLSYSEQFFGPGTRLTVL.

This clone was counted only a few times. The chain recombines TRBV7-3 with TRBJ2-3; D not certain. The CDR3 is 16 amino acids. Trimming removed 3 bases at V and 0 bases at J, with 13 bases between. Germline V gene data show CDR1 as SGHTA and CDR2 as FQGTGA. The CDR3 nucleotides read TGTGCCAGCAGCTTCGAGCCCTTGACTAGCACAGATACGCAGTATTTT. Translating gives CASSFEPLTSTDTQYF.

This chain joins TRBV19 and TRBJ1-1, with 7 positions matching TRBD1. From germline, CDR1 is LNHDA and CDR2 SQIVND (reference sequence). CDR3 length: 14 residues. The trim removed 6 bases at V and 1 base at J, leaving 5 bases unmatched. The CDR3 sequence is CASSPRTGNTEAFF. DNA for the CDR3: TGTGCCAGTAGCCCCAGGACAGGGAACACTGAAGCTTTCTTT.

This clone showed up just a few times. The chain carries TRBV5-1 and TRBJ2-1, with D possibly being TRBD1 (6 bases). CDR1 and CDR2 from the germline V gene are SGHRS and YFSETQ. The CDR3 totals 19 residues. With 4 bases removed from V and 0 bases from J, the gap between germline ends came to 23 bases. CDR3 loop: CASSPSILSDRISYNEQFF. The CDR3 bases are TGCGCCAGCAGCCCGTCTATTTTATCGGACAGAATCTCCTACAATGAGCAGTTCTTC.

V is TRBV5-1 and J is TRBJ2-2, with 7 positions matching TRBD2. The trim removed 0 bases at V and 3 bases at J, leaving 8 bases unmatched. Per the germline V gene, CDR1 is SGHRS and CDR2 is YFSETQ. CDR3 size: 17 residues. The CDR3 sequence: CASSLVGGGPDTGELFF. CDR3 DNA sequence: TGCGCCAGCAGCTTGGTCGGGGGAGGGCCCGACACCGGGGAGCTGTTTTTT.

This clone was detected a few times. The V gene is TRBV7-9, the J gene TRBJ2-2, with unresolved D. Germline CDR1 and CDR2: SEHNR and FQNEAQ (reference sequence). V was trimmed by 6 bases and J by 2 bases, leaving 4 bases between them. This CDR3 is built from 12 residues. The CDR3 DNA is TGTGCCAGCAGTCCTAACACCGGGGAGCTGTTTTTT. The encoded protein is CASSPNTGELFF.

The chain combines TRBV4-1 with TRBJ2-7; 11 bases agree with TRBD2. CDR1 is MGHRA, CDR2 YSYEKL, per germline. J was trimmed by 5 bases and V by 1 base; bases with no gene match: 4. CDR3 size: 15 residues. CDR3 DNA: TGCGCCAGCAGCCAAGGGGGACTAGCGGAGCACGAGCAGTACTTC. Its translation is CASSQGGLAEHEQYF.

The V call is TRBV25-1, the J call TRBJ1-2; D is unresolved. The CDR3 has 11 amino acids. Germline loops: CDR1 MGHDK, CDR2 SYGVNS. Deletions cut 3 bases from V and 7 bases from J, with 6 bases between. In DNA form, the CDR3 reads TGTGCCAGCAGTGACGGTTTTGGCTACACCTTC. Amino acid sequence: CASSDGFGYTF.

V is TRBV11-2 and J is TRBJ2-3, with a possible D match to TRBD2 (5 bases). Germline V CDR1 and CDR2: SGHAT, FQNNGV. Trimming pared 1 base from V and 4 bases from J, leaving 21 bases between. CDR3 length: 18 amino acids. CDR3 sequence (DNA): TGTGCCAGCAGCTTAGGAGAATGTACCGGACTCCCCCCAGATACGCAGTATTTT. Protein: CASSLGECTGLPPDTQYF.

The V call is TRBV7-2, the J call TRBJ2-2, with TRBD1 as a possible D gene (5 bases). Looked up from germline, CDR1 is SGHTA and CDR2 is FQGNSA. Trimming left V 4 bases short and J 3 bases short, with 6 bases between. CDR3 length equals 13 residues. Here the CDR3 reads CASSSTDTGELFF. The CDR3 nucleotides read TGTGCCAGCAGCTCGACAGACACCGGGGAGCTGTTTTTT. The full variable domain, rest sourced from reference TRBV7-2 and TRBJ2-2, is GAGVSQSPSNKVTEKGKDVELRCDPISGHTALYWYRQSLGQGLEFLIYFQGNSAPDKSGLPSDRFSAERTGGSVSTLTIQRTQQEDSAVYLCASSSTDTGELFFGEGSRLTVL.

The J gene is TRBJ1-1, the V gene TRBV30; D perhaps matches TRBD1 (5 bases). The germline CDR1 and CDR2 sequences are GTSNPN and SVGIG (reference sequence). There are 15 residues in the CDR3. Trimming pared 1 base from V and 4 bases from J, leaving 16 bases between. CDR3 residues: CAWSEGLYRGTEAFF. Here the CDR3 DNA reads TGTGCCTGGAGTGAGGGGCTTTATAGGGGCACTGAAGCTTTCTTT.

CDR3 in DNA: TGTGCCAGCAGCCCTAGCGGGAGGAGGACCTACAATGAGCAGTTCTTC. It encodes CASSPSGRRTYNEQFF. The chain employs TRBV11-3 and TRBJ2-1, with 11 bases fitting TRBD2. J was trimmed by 2 bases and V by 5 bases; bases with no gene match: 5. The length of the CDR3 is 16 residues. Germline V gene sequence: CDR1 SGHNT, CDR2 YENEEA.

This chain uses TRBV13 with TRBJ2-1, with 14 bases matching TRBD2. Germline V gene lookup returns CDR1 PRHDT and CDR2 FYEKMQ (reference sequence). Germline trimming cut 4 bases from V and 5 bases from J; bases unmatched to any gene: 7. The CDR3 contains 17 residues. CDR3 sequence reads: CASSSPGLAGEDNEQFF. CDR3 sequence (DNA): TGTGCCAGCAGCTCACCGGGACTAGCGGGAGAGGACAATGAGCAGTTCTTC. Combining the CDR3 with reference TRBV13 and TRBJ2-1 gives the whole variable domain AAGVIQSPRHLIKEKRETATLKCYPIPRHDTVYWYQQGPGQDPQFLISFYEKMQSDKGSIPDRFSAQQFSDYHSELNMSSLELGDSALYFCASSSPGLAGEDNEQFFGPGTRLTVL.

The genes are TRBV30 and TRBJ2-2, with 7 nucleotides matching TRBD1. The germline V gene encodes CDR1 GTSNPN and CDR2 SVGIG (reference sequence). This CDR3 has 13 amino acids. V lost 7 bases and J lost 6; bases outside the gene matches: 8. The CDR3 loop reads CASQTGWAGELFF. The CDR3 DNA sequence: TGTGCCTCCCAGACAGGGTGGGCCGGGGAGCTGTTTTTT.

The chain uses TRBV4-2 and TRBJ1-4; D gene unclear. Trimming shortened V by 4 bases and J by 7 bases, and 19 bases separated the two germline ends. The CDR3 loop spans 16 amino acids. CDR1 is LGHNA, CDR2 YNFKEQ, per germline. CDR3 sequence reads: CASSLDTFLGGEKLFF. As DNA, the CDR3 is TGTGCCAGCAGCCTTGACACATTTCTAGGAGGTGAAAAACTGTTTTTT.

The V gene is TRBV23-1, the J gene TRBJ1-4; possibly TRBD1 for D (6 bases). TRBV23-1 is placed among ORFs of uncertain function. V was shortened by 6 bases and J by 5 bases, with 31 bases between the two germline ends. CDR3 length: 20 amino acids. The CDR3 is CASSPTIDGQGPDVNEKLFF. CDR3 nucleotides: TGCGCCAGCAGCCCAACCATCGATGGCCAGGGGCCCGACGTCAATGAAAAACTGTTTTTT.

The rearrangement links TRBV5-1 to TRBJ2-1; 11 bases line up with TRBD2. V shed 2 bases, J shed 5 bases, and the junction held 24 bases outside the gene matches. The germline gives CDR1 SGHRS, CDR2 YFSETQ. The CDR3 is 22 residues long. The CDR3 here is CASSLEPRGGITSGSLHNEQFF. CDR3 DNA sequence: TGCGCCAGCAGCTTAGAACCCCGAGGGGGCATAACTAGCGGGAGCCTCCACAATGAGCAGTTCTTC.